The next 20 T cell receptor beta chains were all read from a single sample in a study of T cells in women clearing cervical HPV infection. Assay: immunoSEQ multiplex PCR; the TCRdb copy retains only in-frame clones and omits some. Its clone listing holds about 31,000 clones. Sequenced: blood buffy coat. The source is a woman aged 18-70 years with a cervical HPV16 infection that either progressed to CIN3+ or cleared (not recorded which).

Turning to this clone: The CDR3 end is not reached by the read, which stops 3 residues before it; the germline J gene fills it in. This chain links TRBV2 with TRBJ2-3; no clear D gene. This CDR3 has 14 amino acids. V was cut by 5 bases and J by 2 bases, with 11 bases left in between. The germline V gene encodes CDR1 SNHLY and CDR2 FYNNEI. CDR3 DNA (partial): TGTGCCAGCAGTAAGAAACAGACCACAGATACG. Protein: CASSKKQTTDT. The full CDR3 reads CASSKKQTTDTQYF. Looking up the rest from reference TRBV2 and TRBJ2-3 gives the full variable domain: EPEVTQTPSHQVTQMGQEVILRCVPISNHLYFYWYRQILGQKVEFLVSFYNNEISEKSEIFDDQFSVERPDGSNFTLKIRSTKLEDSAMYFCASSKKQTTDTQYFGPGTRLTVL.

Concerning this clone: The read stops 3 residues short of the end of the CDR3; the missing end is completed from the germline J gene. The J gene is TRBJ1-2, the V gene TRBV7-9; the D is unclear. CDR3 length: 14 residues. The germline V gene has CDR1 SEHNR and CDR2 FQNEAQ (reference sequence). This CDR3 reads CASAIGVSTDTYTF. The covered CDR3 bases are TGTGCCAGCGCCATCGGGGTGAGCACAGATACC.

The CDR3 sequence is CASSGLQGNTEAFF. The sequenced CDR3 bases are TGTGCCAGCAGCGGCTTACAGGGGAACACTGAA. The chain recombines TRBV5-6 with TRBJ1-1; TRBD1 might be the D (6 bases). With the read ending 3 residues before the CDR3 end, the germline J gene is used to fill in that end. V was cut by 4 bases and J by 1 base, with 11 bases left in between. This CDR3 contains 14 residues. The germline CDR1 and CDR2 sequences are SGHDT and YYEEEE.

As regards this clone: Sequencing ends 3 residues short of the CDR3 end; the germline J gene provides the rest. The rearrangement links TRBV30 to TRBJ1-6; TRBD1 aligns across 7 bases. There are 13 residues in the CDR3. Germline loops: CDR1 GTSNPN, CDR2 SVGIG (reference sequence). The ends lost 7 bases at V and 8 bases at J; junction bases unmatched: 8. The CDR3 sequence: CASMTGFDSPLHF. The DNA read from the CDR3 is TGTGCCTCAATGACAGGGTTTGATTCACCC.

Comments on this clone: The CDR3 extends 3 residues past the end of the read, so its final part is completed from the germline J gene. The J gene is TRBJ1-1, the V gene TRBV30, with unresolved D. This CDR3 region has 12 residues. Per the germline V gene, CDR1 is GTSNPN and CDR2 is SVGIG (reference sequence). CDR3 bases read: TGTGCCTGGAATCCCGCGAGCGGCCCA. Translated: CAWNPASGP. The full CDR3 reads CAWNPASGPAFF.

CDR3 sequence: CASSLGQGGYDYTF. The CDR3 bases that were read are TGCGCCAGCAGCCTGGGACAGGGAGGCTACGAC. The chain links TRBV5-1 to TRBJ1-2; TRBD1 aligns across 9 bases. The read is 3 residues too short to cover the CDR3 end, so that end is filled in from the germline J gene. The CDR3 has 14 amino acids. Germline V gene data show CDR1 as SGHRS and CDR2 as YFSETQ.

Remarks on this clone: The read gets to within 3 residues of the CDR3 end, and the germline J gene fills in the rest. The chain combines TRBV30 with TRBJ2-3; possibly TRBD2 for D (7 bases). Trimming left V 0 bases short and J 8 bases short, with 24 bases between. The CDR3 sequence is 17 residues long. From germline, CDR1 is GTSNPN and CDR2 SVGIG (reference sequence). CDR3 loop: CAWSVAGTPRWKGTQYF. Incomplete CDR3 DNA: TGTGCCTGGAGTGTAGCGGGGACACCTCGGTGGAAGGGTACG.

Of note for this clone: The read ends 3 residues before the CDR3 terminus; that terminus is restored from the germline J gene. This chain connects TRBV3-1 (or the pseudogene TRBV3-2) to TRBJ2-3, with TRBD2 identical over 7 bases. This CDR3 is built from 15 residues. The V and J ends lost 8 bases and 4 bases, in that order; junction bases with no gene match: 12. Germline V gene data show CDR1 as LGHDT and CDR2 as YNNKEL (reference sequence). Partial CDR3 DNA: TGTGCCAGCTCGAGGCTGGGCGGGGGACCAGATACG. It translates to CASSRLGGGPDT. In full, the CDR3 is CASSRLGGGPDTQYF.

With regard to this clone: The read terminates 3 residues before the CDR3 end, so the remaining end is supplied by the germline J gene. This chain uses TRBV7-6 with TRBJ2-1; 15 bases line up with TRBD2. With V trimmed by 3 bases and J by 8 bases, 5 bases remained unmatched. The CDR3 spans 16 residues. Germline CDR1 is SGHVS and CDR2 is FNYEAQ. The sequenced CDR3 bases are TGTGCCAGCAGCTTTCCGGGACTAGCGGGAGGAGATGAG. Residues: CASSFPGLAGGDE. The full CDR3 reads CASSFPGLAGGDEQFF.

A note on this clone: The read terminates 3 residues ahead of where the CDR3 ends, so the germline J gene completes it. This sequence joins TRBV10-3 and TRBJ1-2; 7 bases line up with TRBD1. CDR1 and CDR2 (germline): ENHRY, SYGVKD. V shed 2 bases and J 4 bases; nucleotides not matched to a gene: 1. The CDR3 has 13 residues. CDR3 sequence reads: CAISEDRVYGYTF. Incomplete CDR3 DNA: TGTGCCATCAGTGAGGACAGGGTCTATGGC.

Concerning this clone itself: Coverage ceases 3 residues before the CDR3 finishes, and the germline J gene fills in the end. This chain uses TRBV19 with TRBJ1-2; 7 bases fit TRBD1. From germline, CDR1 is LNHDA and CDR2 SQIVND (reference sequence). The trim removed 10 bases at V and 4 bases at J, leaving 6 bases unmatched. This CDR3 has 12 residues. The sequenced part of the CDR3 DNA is TGTGCCAATTACAGGGGTATCTATGGC. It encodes CANYRGIYG. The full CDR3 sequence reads CANYRGIYGYTF.

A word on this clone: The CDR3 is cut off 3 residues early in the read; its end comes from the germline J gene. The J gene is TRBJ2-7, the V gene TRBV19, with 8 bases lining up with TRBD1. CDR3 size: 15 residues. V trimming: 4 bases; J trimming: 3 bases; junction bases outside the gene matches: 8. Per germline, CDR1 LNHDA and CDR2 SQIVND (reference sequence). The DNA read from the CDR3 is TGTGCCAGTAGTACGTTCGGGACAGGTGGCTACGAG. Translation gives CASSTFGTGGYE. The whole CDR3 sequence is CASSTFGTGGYEQYF.

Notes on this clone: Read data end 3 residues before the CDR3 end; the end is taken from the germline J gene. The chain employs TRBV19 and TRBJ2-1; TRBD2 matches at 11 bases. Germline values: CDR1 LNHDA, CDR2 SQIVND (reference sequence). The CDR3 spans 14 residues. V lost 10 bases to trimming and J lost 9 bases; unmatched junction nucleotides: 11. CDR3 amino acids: CATRLAGSRGEQFF. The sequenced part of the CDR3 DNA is TGTGCCACCAGACTAGCGGGGTCCCGAGGTGAG.

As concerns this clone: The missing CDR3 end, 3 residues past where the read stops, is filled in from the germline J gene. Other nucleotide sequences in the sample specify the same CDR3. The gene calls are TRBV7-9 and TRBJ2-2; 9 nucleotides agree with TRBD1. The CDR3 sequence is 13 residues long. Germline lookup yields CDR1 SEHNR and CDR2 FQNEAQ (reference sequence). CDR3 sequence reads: CAIAGTGNSPLFF. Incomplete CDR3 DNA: TGTGCCATAGCCGGGACAGGGAACTCACCG.

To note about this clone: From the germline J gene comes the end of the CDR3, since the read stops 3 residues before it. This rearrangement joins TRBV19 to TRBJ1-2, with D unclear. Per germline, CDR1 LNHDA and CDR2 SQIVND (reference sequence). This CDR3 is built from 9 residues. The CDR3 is CASKHDYTF. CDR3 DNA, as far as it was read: TGTGCCAGTAAGCACGAC. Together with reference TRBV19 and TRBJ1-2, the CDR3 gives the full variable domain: DGGITQSPKYLFRKEGQNVTLSCEQNLNHDAMYWYRQDPGQGLRLIYYSQIVNDFQKGDIAEGYSVSREKKESFPLTVTSAQKNPTAFYLCASKHDYTFGSGTRLTVV.

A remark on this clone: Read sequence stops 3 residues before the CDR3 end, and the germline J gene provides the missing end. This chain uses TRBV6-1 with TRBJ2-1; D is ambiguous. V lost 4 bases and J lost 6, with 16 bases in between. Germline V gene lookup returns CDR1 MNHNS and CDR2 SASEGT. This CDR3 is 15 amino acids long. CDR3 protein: CASSGVFTFPNEQFF. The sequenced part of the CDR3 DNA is TGTGCCAGCAGTGGTGTATTCACTTTTCCCAATGAG.

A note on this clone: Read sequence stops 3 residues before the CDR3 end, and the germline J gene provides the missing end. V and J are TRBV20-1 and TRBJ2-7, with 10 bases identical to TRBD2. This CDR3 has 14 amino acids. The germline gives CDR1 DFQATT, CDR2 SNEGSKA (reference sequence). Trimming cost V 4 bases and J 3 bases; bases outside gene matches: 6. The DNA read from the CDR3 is TGCAGTGCTAAAGTAGCGGGGGGCTTCTACGAG. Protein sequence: CSAKVAGGFYE. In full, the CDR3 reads CSAKVAGGFYEQYF.

CDR3 residues: CASSLVLGGTNTEAFF. Incomplete CDR3 DNA: TGCGCCAGCAGCTTGGTTCTGGGGGGGACGAACACTGAA. The chain employs TRBV5-1 and TRBJ1-1; D may be TRBD1 (5 bases). Sequencing ends 3 residues short of the CDR3 end; the germline J gene provides the rest. Per the germline V gene, CDR1 is SGHRS and CDR2 is YFSETQ. V dropped 0 bases and J dropped 1 base, with 13 bases sitting between them. The CDR3 length is 16 residues.

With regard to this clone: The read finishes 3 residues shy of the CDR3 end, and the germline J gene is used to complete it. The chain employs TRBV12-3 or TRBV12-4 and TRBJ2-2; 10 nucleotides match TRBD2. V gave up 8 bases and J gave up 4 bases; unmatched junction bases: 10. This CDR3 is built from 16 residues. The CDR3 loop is CASLISGRAPTGELFF. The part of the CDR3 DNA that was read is TGTGCCAGCTTGATCAGCGGGAGGGCCCCCACCGGGGAG.

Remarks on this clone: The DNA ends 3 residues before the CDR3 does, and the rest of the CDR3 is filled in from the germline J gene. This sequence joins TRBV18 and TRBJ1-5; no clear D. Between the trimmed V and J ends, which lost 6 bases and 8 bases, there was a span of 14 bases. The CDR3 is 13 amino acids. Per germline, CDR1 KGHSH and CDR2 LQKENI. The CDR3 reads CASSPGVQEPQHF. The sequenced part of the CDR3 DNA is TGTGCCAGCTCCCCCGGGGTCCAAGAGCCC. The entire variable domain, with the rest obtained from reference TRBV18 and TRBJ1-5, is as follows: NAGVMQNPRHLVRRRGQEARLRCSPMKGHSHVYWYRQLPEEGLKFMVYLQKENIIDESGMPKERFSAEFPKEGPSILRIQQVVRGDSAAYFCASSPGVQEPQHFGDGTRLSIL.